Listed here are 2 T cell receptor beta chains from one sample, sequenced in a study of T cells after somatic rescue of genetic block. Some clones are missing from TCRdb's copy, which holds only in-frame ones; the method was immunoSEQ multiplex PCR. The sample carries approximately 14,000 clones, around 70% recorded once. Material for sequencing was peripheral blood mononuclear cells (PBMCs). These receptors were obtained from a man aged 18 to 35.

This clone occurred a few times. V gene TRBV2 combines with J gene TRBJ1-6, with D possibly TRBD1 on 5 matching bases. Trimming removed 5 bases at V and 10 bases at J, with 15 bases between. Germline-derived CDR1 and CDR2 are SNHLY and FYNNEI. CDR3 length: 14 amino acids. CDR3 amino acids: CASSTPEGRSPLHF. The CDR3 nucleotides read TGTGCCAGCAGTACCCCTGAGGGGAGGTCACCCCTCCACTTT.

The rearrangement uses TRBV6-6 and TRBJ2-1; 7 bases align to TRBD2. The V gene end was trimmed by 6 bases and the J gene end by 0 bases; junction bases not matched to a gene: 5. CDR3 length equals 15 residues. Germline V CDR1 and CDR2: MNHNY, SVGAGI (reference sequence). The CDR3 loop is CASRTVAGSYNEQFF. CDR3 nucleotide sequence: TGTGCCAGCAGAACGGTAGCGGGCTCCTACAATGAGCAGTTCTTC.